Here is one T cell receptor beta chain with its context. This entry is derived from a study of cytomegalovirus exposure and HLA in healthy donors. A multiplex PCR was run with 60 Vbeta primers and 13 Jbeta primers. The table came from immunoSEQ multiplex PCR; TCRdb's copy has only in-frame clones and leaves some out. The data contain 210,000 or so clones, around 80% of them singletons. In germline, CDR1 is MNHEY, CDR2 SMNVEV (reference sequence). The CDR3 totals 15 residues. The V segment lost 6 bases and the J segment 1 base; nucleotides outside the gene matches: 8. The sequencing input was PBMCs. The chain links TRBV27 to TRBJ2-7, with TRBD1 matching over 8 bases. The receptor was derived from a boy aged 10-17 years in good health and CMV-seronegative. The chain's CDR3 is CASRRQGQLSYEQYF. CDR3 sequence (DNA): TGTGCCAGCAGGAGACAGGGGCAACTTTCCTACGAGCAGTACTTC.